The clone carrying this T cell receptor beta chain has a handful of counts. Its antigen is as yet unknown. This entry belongs to a study of T cell repertoires in cytomegalovirus infection. In the study overall: Shared public TCR beta signatures pointed to both CMV infection and a matching HLA type.

The germline CDR1 and CDR2 sequences are SGHNT and YYREEE (reference sequence). Trimming pared 5 bases from V and 5 bases from J, leaving 14 bases between. The CDR3 is 13 residues long. TCRdb ran MiXCR on the reads and lists one entry per CDR3 protein. The repertoire includes about 110,000 distinct CDR3 sequences, around 29% of them detected once, and about three quarters sits in the top ten. The J gene is TRBJ2-7, the V gene TRBV5-4; D remains unclear. This TCR was sampled from a human donor in good health (CMV status not recorded). Some clones in this sample may be carry-over from other donors' samples. This specimen consisted of CD8+ T cells from cultured PBMCs, obtained from culture after CMV antigen stimulation. The CDR3 loop is CASSGPNRDEQYF. CDR3 coding DNA: TGTGCCAGCAGTGGTCCTAATCGCGACGAGCAGTACTTC.